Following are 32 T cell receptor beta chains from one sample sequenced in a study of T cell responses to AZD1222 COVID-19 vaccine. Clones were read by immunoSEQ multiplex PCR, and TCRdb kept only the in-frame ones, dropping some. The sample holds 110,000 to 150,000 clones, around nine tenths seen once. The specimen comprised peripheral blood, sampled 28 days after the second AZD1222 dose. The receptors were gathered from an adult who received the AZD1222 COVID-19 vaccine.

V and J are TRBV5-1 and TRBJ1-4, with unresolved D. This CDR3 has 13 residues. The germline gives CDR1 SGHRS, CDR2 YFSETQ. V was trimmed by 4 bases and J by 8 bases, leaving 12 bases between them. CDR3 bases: TGCGCCAGCAGCGAGGGAGCACCCGAAAAACTGTTTTTT. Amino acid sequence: CASSEGAPEKLFF.

The CDR3 region has the DNA TGTGCCAGCAGCTTAGCGTTGGGTAATTCACCCCTCCACTTT. Its translation is CASSLALGNSPLHF. This chain connects TRBV7-9 to TRBJ1-6; unclear D gene. The V end lost 0 bases, the J end lost 6 bases, and 6 bases lay between the germline ends. CDR1 is SEHNR and CDR2 is FQNEAQ in the germline V gene (reference sequence). The CDR3 runs to 14 residues. The entire variable domain, with the rest obtained from reference TRBV7-9 and TRBJ1-6, is as follows: DTGVSQNPRHKITKRGQNVTFRCDPISEHNRLYWYRQTLGQGPEFLTYFQNEAQLEKSRLLSDRFSAERPKGSFSTLEIQRTEQGDSAMYLCASSLALGNSPLHFGNGTRLTVT.

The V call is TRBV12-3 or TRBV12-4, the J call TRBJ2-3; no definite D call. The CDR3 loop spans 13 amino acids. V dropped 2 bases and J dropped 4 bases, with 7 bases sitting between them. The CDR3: CASSLMLSDTQYF. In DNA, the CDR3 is TGTGCCAGCAGTTTAATGCTTTCAGATACGCAGTATTTT.

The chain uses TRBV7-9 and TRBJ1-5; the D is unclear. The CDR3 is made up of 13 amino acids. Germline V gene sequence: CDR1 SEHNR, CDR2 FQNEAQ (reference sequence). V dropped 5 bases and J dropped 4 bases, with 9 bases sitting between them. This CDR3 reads CASSPTSNQPQHF. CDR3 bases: TGTGCCAGCAGCCCTACTTCTAATCAGCCCCAGCATTTT.

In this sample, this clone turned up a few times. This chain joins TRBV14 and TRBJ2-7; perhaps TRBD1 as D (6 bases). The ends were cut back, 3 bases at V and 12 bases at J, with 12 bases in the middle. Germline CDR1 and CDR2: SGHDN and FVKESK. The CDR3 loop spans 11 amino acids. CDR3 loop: CASSHLGGTYF. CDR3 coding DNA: TGTGCCAGCAGCCACTTAGGGGGAACGTACTTC.

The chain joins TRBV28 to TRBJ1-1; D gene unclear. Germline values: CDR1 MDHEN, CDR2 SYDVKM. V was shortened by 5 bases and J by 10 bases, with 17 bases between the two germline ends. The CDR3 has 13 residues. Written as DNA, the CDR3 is TGTGCCAGCAGTCGCCCCGGACCCCGGATAGCTTTCTTT. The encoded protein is CASSRPGPRIAFF.

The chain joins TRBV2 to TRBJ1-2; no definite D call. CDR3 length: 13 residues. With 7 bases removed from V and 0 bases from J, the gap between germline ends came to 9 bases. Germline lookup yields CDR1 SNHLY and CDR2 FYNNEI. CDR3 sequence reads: CASIGRPNYGYTF. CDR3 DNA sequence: TGTGCCAGCATTGGGCGACCTAACTATGGCTACACCTTC.

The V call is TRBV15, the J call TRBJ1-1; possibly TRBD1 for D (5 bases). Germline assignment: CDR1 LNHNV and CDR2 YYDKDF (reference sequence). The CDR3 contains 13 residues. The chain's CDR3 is CIPLWGRALEAFF. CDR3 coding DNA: TGTATCCCTCTTTGGGGACGGGCACTTGAAGCTTTCTTT.

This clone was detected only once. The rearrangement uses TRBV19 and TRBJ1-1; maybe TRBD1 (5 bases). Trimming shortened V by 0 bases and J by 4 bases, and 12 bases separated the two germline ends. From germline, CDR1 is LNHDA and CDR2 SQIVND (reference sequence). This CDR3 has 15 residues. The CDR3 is CASSIEAGKTTEAFF. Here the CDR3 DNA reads TGTGCCAGTAGTATAGAGGCAGGGAAGACCACTGAAGCTTTCTTT.

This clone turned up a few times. The CDR3, as DNA: TGTGCCACCGGAGAGTACAACAGGGGGCTCAATGAGCAGTTCTTC. Translated, it gives CATGEYNRGLNEQFF. The genes are TRBV24-1 and TRBJ2-1; the match to TRBD1 covers 9 bases. The CDR3 totals 15 residues. CDR1 and CDR2 from the germline V gene are KGHDR and SFDVKD. V gave up 9 bases and J gave up 6 bases; unmatched junction bases: 11.

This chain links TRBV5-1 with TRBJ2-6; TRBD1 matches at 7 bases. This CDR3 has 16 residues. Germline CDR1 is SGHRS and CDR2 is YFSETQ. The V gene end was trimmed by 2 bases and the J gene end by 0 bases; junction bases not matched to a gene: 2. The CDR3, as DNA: TGCGCCAGCAGCTTTAACAGGGGCTCTGGGGCCAACGTCCTGACTTTC. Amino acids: CASSFNRGSGANVLTF.

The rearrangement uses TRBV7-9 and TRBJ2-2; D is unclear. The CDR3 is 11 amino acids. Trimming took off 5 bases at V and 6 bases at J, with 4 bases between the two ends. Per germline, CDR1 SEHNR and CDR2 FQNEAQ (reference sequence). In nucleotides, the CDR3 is TGTGCCAGCAGCCGGTCCGGGGAGCTGTTTTTT. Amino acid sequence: CASSRSGELFF.

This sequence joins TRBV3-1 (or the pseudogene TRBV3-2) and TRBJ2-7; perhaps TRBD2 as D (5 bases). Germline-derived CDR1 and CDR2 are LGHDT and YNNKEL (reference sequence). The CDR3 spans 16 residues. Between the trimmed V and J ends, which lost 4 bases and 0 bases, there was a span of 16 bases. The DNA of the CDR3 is TGTGCCAGCAGCCTCCGGGAAGGCGGACTCTCCTACGAGCAGTACTTC. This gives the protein CASSLREGGLSYEQYF.

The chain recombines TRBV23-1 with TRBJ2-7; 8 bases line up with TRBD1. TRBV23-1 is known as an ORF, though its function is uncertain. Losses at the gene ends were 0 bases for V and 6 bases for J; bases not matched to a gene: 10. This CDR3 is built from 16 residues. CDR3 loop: CASSQSKSGQVPEQYF. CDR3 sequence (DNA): TGCGCCAGCAGTCAATCAAAATCGGGACAGGTACCCGAGCAGTACTTC.

The CDR3 region has the DNA TGTGCCTGGAGTTCCAGCAGCTACGAGCAGTACTTC. It specifies CAWSSSSYEQYF. V is TRBV30 and J is TRBJ2-7; unclear D gene. V was shortened by 2 bases and J by 3 bases, with 8 bases between the two germline ends. Germline-derived CDR1 and CDR2 are GTSNPN and SVGIG (reference sequence). The CDR3 spans 12 residues.

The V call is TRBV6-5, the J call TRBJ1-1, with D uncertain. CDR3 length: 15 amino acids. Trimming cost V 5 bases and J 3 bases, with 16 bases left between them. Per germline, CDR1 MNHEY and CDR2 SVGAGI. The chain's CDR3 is CASSPGSGRDTEAFF. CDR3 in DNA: TGTGCCAGCAGTCCCGGTTCTGGAAGGGACACTGAAGCTTTCTTT.

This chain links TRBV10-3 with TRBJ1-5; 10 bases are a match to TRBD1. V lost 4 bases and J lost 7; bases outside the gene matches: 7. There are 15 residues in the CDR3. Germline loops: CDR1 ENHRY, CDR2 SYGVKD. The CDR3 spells CAISGRQGAGQPQHF. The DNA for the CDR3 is TGTGCCATCAGTGGGAGACAGGGGGCAGGCCAGCCCCAGCATTTT.

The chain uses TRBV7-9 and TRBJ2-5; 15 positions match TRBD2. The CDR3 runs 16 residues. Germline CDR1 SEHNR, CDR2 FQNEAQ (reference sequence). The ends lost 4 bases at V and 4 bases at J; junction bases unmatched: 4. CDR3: CASSYRTSGRGETQYF. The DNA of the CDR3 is TGTGCCAGCAGCTACAGGACTAGCGGGAGGGGAGAGACCCAGTACTTC. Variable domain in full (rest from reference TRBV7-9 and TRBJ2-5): DTGVSQNPRHKITKRGQNVTFRCDPISEHNRLYWYRQTLGQGPEFLTYFQNEAQLEKSRLLSDRFSAERPKGSFSTLEIQRTEQGDSAMYLCASSYRTSGRGETQYFGPGTRLLVL.

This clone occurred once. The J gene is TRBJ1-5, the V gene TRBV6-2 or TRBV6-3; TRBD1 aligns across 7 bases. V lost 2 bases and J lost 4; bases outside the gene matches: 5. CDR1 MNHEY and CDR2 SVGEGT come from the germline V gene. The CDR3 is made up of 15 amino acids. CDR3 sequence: CASSYGSGGNQPQHF. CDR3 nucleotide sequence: TGTGCCAGCAGTTACGGGTCAGGGGGTAATCAGCCCCAGCATTTT.

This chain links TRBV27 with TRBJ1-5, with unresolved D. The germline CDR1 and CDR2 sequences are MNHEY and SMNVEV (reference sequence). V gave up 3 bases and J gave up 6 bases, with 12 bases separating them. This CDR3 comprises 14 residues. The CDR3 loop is CASSFNNRGQPQHF. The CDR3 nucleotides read TGTGCCAGCAGTTTCAACAACCGCGGTCAGCCCCAGCATTTT.

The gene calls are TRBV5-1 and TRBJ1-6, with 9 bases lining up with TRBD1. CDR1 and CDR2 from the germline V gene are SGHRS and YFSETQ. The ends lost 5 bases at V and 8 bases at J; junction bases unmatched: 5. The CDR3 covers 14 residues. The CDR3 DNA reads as TGCGCCAGCAGACCAAGACAGGGGGATTCACCCCTCCACTTT. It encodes CASRPRQGDSPLHF.

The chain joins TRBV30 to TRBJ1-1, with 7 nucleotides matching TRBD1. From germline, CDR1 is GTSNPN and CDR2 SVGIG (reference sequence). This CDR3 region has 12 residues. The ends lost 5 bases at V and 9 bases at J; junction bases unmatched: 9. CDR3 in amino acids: CAWATGARKAFF. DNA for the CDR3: TGTGCCTGGGCAACAGGGGCCAGAAAAGCTTTCTTT.

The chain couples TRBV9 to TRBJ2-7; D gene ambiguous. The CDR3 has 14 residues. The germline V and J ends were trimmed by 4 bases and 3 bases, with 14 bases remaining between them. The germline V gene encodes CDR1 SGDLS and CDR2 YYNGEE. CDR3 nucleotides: TGTGCCAGCAGCCCTCCCGGGTCCCACTACGAGCAGTACTTC. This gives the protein CASSPPGSHYEQYF.

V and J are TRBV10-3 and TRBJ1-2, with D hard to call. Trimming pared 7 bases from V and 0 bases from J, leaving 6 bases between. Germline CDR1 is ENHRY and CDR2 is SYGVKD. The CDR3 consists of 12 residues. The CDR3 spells CAITGANYGYTF. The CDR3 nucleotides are TGTGCCATCACCGGGGCTAACTATGGCTACACCTTC.

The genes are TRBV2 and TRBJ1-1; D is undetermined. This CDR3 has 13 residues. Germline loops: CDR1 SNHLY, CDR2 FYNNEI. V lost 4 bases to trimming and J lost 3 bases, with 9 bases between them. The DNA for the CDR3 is TGTGCCAGCAGTGTACATAGGGACACTGAAGCTTTCTTT. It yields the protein CASSVHRDTEAFF.

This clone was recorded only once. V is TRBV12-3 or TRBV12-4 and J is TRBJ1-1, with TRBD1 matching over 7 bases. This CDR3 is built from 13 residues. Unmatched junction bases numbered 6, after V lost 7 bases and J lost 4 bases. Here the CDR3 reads CASISGTATEAFF. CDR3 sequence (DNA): TGTGCCAGCATTTCAGGGACAGCCACTGAAGCTTTCTTT.

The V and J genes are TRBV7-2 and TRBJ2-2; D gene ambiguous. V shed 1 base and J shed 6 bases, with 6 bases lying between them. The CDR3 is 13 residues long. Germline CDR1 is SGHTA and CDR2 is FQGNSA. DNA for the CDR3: TGTGCCAGCAGCTTAGGCGAGGCCGGGGAGCTGTTTTTT. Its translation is CASSLGEAGELFF.

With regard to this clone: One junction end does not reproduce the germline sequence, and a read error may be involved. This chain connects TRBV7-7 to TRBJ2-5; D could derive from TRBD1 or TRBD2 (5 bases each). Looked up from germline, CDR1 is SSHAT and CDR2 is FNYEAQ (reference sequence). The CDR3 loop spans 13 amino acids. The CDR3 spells CASSLGVQETQYF. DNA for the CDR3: TGTGCTAGCAGCTTGGGGGTCCAAGAGACCCAGTACTTC. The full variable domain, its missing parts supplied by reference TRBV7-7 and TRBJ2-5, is GAGVSQSPRYKVTKRGQDVTLRCDPISSHATLYWYQQALGQGPEFLTYFNYEAQPDKSGLPSDRFSAERPEGSISTLTIQRTEQRDSAMYRCASSLGVQETQYFGPGTRLLVL.

The CDR3 DNA reads as TGTGCCAGCAGCGTAGCTTTCTACCCTGTCGCTGAAGCTTTCTTT. It yields the protein CASSVAFYPVAEAFF. V and J are TRBV9 and TRBJ1-1, with D unresolved. Trimming stripped 0 bases from V and 6 bases from J, with 15 bases between. This CDR3 has 15 residues. The germline V gene has CDR1 SGDLS and CDR2 YYNGEE.

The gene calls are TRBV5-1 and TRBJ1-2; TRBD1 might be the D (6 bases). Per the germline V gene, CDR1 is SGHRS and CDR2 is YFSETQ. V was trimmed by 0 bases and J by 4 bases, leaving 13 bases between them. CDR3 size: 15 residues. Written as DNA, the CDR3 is TGCGCCAGCAGCTTGGATACAGGGTTTAGCTATGGCTACACCTTC. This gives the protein CASSLDTGFSYGYTF.

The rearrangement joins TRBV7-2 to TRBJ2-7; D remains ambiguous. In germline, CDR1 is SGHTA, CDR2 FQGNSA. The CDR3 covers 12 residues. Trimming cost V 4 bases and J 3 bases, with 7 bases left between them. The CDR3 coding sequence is TGTGCCAGCAGCTCTTTTATCTACGAGCAGTACTTC. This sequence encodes CASSSFIYEQYF. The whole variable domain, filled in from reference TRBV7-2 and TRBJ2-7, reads GAGVSQSPSNKVTEKGKDVELRCDPISGHTALYWYRQSLGQGLEFLIYFQGNSAPDKSGLPSDRFSAERTGGSVSTLTIQRTQQEDSAVYLCASSSFIYEQYFGPGTRLTVT.

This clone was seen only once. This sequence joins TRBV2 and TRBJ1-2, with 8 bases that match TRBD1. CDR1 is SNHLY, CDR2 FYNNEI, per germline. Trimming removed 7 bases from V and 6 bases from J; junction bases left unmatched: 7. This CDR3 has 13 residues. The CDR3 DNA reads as TGTGCCAGCACTGTGACAGGGGTAAATGGCTACACCTTC. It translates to CASTVTGVNGYTF.